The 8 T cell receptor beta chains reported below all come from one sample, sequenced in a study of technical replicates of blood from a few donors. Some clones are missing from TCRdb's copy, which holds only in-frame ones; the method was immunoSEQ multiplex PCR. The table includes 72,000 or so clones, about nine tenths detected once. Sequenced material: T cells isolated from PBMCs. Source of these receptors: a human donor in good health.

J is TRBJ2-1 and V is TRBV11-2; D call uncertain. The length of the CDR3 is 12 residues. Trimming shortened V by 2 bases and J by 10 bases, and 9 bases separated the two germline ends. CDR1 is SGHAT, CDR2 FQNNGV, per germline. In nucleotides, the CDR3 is TGTGCCAGCAGCTTAATCACAGAGGAGCAGTTCTTC. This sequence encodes CASSLITEEQFF.

CDR3 sequence reads: CASSFWGSSGGFLYF. CDR3 coding DNA: TGTGCCAGCAGCTTTTGGGGGTCTTCAGGGGGCTTCCTTTATTTT. The chain carries TRBV11-3 and TRBJ1-3, with 8 nucleotides matching TRBD1. Germline V gives CDR1 SGHNT, CDR2 YENEEA. The CDR3 has 15 residues. J lost 16 bases, V lost 3 bases, and 17 bases had no gene match.

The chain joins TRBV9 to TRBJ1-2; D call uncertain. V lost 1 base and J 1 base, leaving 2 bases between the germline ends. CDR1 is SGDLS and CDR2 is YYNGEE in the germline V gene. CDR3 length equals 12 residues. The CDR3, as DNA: TGTGCCAGCAGCGTACTTAACTATGGCTACACCTTC. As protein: CASSVLNYGYTF.

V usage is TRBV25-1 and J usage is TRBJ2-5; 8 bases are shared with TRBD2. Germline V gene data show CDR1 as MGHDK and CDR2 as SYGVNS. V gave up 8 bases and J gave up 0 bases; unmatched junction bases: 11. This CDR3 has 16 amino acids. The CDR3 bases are TGTGCCAGCGCCTCCTGGGCTAGCGGGTACCAAGAGACCCAGTACTTC. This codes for CASASWASGYQETQYF. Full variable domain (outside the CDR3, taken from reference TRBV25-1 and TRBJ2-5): EADIYQTPRYLVIGTGKKITLECSQTMGHDKMYWYQQDPGMELHLIHYSYGVNSTEKGDLSSESTVSRIRTEHFPLTLESARPSHTSQYLCASASWASGYQETQYFGPGTRLLVL.

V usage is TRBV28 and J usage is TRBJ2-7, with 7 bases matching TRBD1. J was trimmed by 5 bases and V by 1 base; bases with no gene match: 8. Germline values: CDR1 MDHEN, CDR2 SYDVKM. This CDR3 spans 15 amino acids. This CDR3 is CASSLSGQARNEQYF. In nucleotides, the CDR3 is TGTGCCAGCAGTTTATCTGGACAGGCTAGGAACGAGCAGTACTTC.

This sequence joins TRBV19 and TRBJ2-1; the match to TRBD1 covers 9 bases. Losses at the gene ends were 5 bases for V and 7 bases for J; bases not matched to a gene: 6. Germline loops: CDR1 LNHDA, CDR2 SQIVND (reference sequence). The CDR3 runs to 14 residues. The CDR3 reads CASSPGQGSNEQFF. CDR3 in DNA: TGTGCCAGTAGTCCGGGACAGGGTAGTAATGAGCAGTTCTTC.

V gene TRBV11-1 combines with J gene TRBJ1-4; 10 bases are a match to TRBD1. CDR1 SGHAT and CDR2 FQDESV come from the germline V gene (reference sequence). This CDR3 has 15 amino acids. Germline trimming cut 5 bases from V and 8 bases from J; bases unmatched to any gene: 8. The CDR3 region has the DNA TGTGCCAGCAGCGCGGAACCGGGACAGGGGGAAAAACTGTTTTTT. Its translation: CASSAEPGQGEKLFF.

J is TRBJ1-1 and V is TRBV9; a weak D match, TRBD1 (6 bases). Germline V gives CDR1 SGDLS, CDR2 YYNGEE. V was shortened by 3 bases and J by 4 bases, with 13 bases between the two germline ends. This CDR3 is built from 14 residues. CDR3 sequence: CASSAQQGSTEAFF. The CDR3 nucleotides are TGTGCCAGCAGCGCACAACAGGGAAGCACTGAAGCTTTCTTT.